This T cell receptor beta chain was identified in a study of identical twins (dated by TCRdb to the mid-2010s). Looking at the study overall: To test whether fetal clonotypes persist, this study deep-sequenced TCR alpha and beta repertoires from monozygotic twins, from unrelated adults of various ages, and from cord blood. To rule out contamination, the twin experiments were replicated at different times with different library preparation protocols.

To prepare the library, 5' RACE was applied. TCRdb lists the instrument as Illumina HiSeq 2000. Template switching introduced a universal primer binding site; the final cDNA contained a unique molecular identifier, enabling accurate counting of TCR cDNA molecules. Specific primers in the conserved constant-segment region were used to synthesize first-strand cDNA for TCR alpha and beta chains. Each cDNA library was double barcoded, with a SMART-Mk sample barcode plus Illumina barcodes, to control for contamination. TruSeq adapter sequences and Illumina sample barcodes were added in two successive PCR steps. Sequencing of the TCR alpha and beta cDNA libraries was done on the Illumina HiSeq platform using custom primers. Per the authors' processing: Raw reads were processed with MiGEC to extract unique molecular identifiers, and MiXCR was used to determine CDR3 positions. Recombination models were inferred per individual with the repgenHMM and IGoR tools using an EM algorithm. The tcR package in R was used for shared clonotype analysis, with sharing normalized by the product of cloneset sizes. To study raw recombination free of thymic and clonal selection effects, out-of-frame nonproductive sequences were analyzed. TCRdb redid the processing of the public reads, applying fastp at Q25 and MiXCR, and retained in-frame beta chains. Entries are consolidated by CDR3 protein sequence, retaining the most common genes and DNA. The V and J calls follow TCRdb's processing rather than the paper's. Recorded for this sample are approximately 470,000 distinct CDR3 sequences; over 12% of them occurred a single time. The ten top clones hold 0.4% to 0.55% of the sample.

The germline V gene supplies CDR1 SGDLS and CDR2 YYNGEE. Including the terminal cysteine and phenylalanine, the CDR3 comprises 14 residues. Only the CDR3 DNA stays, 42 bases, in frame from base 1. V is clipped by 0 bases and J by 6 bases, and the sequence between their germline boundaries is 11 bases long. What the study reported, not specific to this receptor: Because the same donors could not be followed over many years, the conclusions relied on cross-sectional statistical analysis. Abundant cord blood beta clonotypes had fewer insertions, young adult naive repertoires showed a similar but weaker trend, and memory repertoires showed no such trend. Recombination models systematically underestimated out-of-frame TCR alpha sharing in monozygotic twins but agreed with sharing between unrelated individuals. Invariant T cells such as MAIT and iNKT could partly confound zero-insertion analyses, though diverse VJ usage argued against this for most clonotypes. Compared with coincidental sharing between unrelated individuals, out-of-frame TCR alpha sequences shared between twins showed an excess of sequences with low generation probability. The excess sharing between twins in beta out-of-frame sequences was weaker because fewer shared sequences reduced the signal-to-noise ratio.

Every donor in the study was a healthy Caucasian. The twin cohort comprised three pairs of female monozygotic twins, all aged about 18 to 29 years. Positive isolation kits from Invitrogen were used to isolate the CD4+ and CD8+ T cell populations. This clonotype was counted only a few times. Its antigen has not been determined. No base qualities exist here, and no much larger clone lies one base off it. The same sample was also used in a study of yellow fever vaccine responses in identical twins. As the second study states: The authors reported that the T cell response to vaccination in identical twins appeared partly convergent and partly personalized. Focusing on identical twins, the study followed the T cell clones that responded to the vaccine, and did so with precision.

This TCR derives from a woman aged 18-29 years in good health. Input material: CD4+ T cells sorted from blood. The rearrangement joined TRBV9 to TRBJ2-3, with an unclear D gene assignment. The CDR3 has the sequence CASSVGLVPDTQYF. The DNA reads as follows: TGTGCCAGCAGCGTAGGGCTAGTTCCGGATACGCAGTATTTT.